What follows are 24 T cell receptor beta chains derived from one specimen sequenced in a study (dated by TCRdb to about 2016). Library method: RT-PCR. TCRdb names Illumina MiSeq as the instrument used. Starting from the raw public reads, TCRdb applied fastp trimming at Q25, assembled clones with MiXCR and retained in-frame beta chains. Each CDR3 protein appears once, grouped with its most common genes and DNA. The sample table records hundreds of thousands of distinct CDR3 sequences; approximately 15% of these occur just once. The ten largest account for around 3.3% of the sample. Source material: memory CD4+ T cells from blood. All receptors come from a female donor in good health, serving as a healthy control.

This chain joins TRBV18 and TRBJ1-3, with D perhaps TRBD1 (6 bases). Germline V gene sequence: CDR1 KGHSH, CDR2 LQKENI. This CDR3 is 15 amino acids long. The germline V and J ends were trimmed by 6 bases and 0 bases, with 12 bases remaining between them. This CDR3 is CASSPRQVSGNTIYF. The DNA of the CDR3 is TGTGCCAGCTCGCCCAGACAGGTCTCTGGAAACACCATATATTTT.

The CDR3 is CASSPAAGDKQFF. As DNA, the CDR3 is TGCGCCAGCAGCCCGGCGGCTGGCGATAAGCAGTTCTTC. The chain has TRBV5-1 and TRBJ2-1; D unresolved. The CDR3 spans 13 residues. Trimming removed 4 bases at V and 11 bases at J, with 16 bases between. The V gene's germline CDR1 is SGHRS and CDR2 YFSETQ.

The chain joins TRBV4-3 to TRBJ2-3; 8 bases fit TRBD2. The CDR3 totals 17 residues. The germline gives CDR1 LGHNA, CDR2 YSLEER. V shed 4 bases and J 1 base; nucleotides not matched to a gene: 10. The CDR3 sequence is CASSPGGPREGTDTQYF. The CDR3 coding sequence is TGCGCCAGCAGCCCTGGGGGCCCGCGGGAGGGCACAGATACGCAGTATTTT.

This clonotype has a handful of counts. This chain joins TRBV5-1 and TRBJ2-2; D ambiguous. Trimming shortened V by 3 bases and J by 3 bases, and 9 bases separated the two germline ends. This CDR3 has 14 amino acids. Germline CDR1 reads SGHRS; CDR2 reads YFSETQ. CDR3 in DNA: TGCGCCAGCAGCTACCCCCTTGACACCGGGGAGCTGTTTTTT. Amino acid sequence: CASSYPLDTGELFF.

In this sample, this clonotype turned up a few times. This chain connects TRBV9 to TRBJ1-6; D not resolved. Trimming removed 0 bases at V and 5 bases at J, with 9 bases between. Germline V CDR1 and CDR2: SGDLS, YYNGEE. This CDR3 spans 15 amino acids. The CDR3 protein is CASSVDVGHNSPLHF. CDR3 DNA: TGTGCCAGCAGCGTAGATGTCGGACATAATTCACCCCTCCACTTT.

The CDR3 nucleotides are TGTGCCAGCAGCTTATATGAGGGGCGAAGCACAGATACGCAGTATTTT. The encoded protein is CASSLYEGRSTDTQYF. The chain has TRBV7-8 and TRBJ2-3; D may be TRBD1 or TRBD2 (5 bases each). CDR1 is SGHVS, CDR2 FQNEAQ, per germline. V was shortened by 2 bases and J by 0 bases, with 12 bases between the two germline ends. The CDR3 is made up of 16 amino acids.

This clonotype was seen repeatedly, ten times or more. The chain has TRBV4-3 and TRBJ2-2; tentatively, D is TRBD1 or TRBD2 (5 bases each). Trimming shortened V by 0 bases and J by 5 bases, and 13 bases separated the two germline ends. The germline V gene encodes CDR1 LGHNA and CDR2 YSLEER. This CDR3 is built from 16 residues. The DNA for the CDR3 is TGCGCCAGCAGCCAAGAGGTCGGGGCCCTAACCGGGGAGCTGTTTTTT. Its protein is CASSQEVGALTGELFF.

CDR3 DNA: TGTGCCAGCAGTTACTCGATGATAGGGGTAGGCCGAGGAAACACCATATATTTT. It is translated as CASSYSMIGVGRGNTIYF. V usage is TRBV6-5 and J usage is TRBJ1-3; maybe TRBD1 (5 bases). Trimming took 0 bases from V and 4 from J, leaving 19 bases between them. This CDR3 is built from 18 residues. From germline, CDR1 is MNHEY and CDR2 SVGAGI.

The sample holds a few counts of this clonotype. This chain uses TRBV12-3 or TRBV12-4 with TRBJ1-1, with 10 bases that match TRBD1. V trimming: 3 bases; J trimming: 6 bases; junction bases outside the gene matches: 7. The CDR3 spans 15 residues. CDR3 nucleotide sequence: TGTGCCAGCAGTTTCCCCCAAGGACAGGGGGCTGAAGCTTTCTTT. This codes for CASSFPQGQGAEAFF.

The chain employs TRBV11-2 and TRBJ2-1; 8 bases map to TRBD2. The V gene's germline CDR1 is SGHAT and CDR2 FQNNGV. The junction had 12 bases not matched to a gene; V was cut back by 5 bases and J by 9 bases. The CDR3 covers 15 residues. The CDR3 coding sequence is TGTGCCAGCAGCCCCATCATAAGCGGGAGTAGTGAGCAGTTCTTC. Encoded protein: CASSPIISGSSEQFF.

The chain has TRBV12-3 or TRBV12-4 and TRBJ2-1; TRBD1 aligns across 7 bases. V dropped 6 bases and J dropped 5; count of bases not matched to a gene: 22. The CDR3 runs to 19 residues. Here the CDR3 DNA reads TGTGCCAGCAGCTTGGGGGCCATACCGGGACAGTGGAGACACAATGAGCAGTTCTTC. Its protein product is CASSLGAIPGQWRHNEQFF.

About this clonotype: This sequence may be a read error, since a much larger clone differs from it by one base. Since no conserved phenylalanine or tryptophan closes the CDR3, a read error is the likely cause. The genes are TRBV20-1 and TRBJ2-5; 11 bases line up with TRBD1. Germline-derived CDR1 and CDR2 are DFQATT and SNEGSKA (reference sequence). The V gene end was trimmed by 1 base and the J gene end by 1 base; junction bases not matched to a gene: 5. The CDR3 spans 16 residues. CDR3 coding DNA: TGCAGTGCTAGAGTTCCGGGACAGGGGGGCCAAGAGACCCAGTACCTC. This gives the protein CSARVPGQGGQETQYL.

This clonotype was counted between two and nine times. An end of the junction does not agree with germline; a read error may underlie this. The chain joins TRBV7-7 to TRBJ2-1; a weak D match, TRBD1 (6 bases). The length of the CDR3 is 12 residues. Germline CDR1 and CDR2: SSHAT and FNYEAQ (reference sequence). The CDR3 coding sequence is TGTGCTAGCAGCAGGGACAAGGGTGAGCAGTTCTTC. Amino acids: CASSRDKGEQFF.

This chain joins TRBV14 and TRBJ1-1, with TRBD1 matching over 8 bases. The CDR3 sequence is 14 residues long. CDR1 and CDR2 from the germline V gene are SGHDN and FVKESK. Trimming at V came to 1 base and at J to 5 bases, leaving 3 bases not matched to a gene. CDR3 in DNA: TGTGCCAGCAGCCAAGTTCGACAGGGGACTGAAGCTTTCTTT. It yields the protein CASSQVRQGTEAFF.

This clonotype was counted a few times. The V gene is TRBV6-5, the J gene TRBJ1-2; 7 bases map to TRBD1. Germline values: CDR1 MNHEY, CDR2 SVGAGI. The CDR3 is made up of 14 amino acids. Trimming cost V 4 bases and J 2 bases; bases outside gene matches: 4. DNA of the CDR3: TGTGCCAGCAGTTCGCCGGGACAGAACTATGGCTACACCTTC. This translates into CASSSPGQNYGYTF.

The V call is TRBV3-1, the J call TRBJ2-5; 12 bases are shared with TRBD2. Germline trimming cut 3 bases from V and 1 base from J; bases unmatched to any gene: 6. Germline values: CDR1 LGHDT, CDR2 YNNKEL (reference sequence). The CDR3 has 17 residues. CDR3: CASSHWTSGTFQETQYF. CDR3 DNA sequence: TGTGCCAGCAGCCATTGGACTAGCGGGACCTTCCAAGAGACCCAGTACTTC.

This clonotype was found a few times. The chain employs TRBV6-2 or TRBV6-3 and TRBJ2-7, with TRBD1 matching over 10 bases. This CDR3 comprises 15 residues. J lost 4 bases, V lost 2 bases, and 5 bases had no gene match. Germline CDR1 is MNHEY and CDR2 is SVGEGT. The CDR3, as DNA: TGTGCCAGCAGTTACCCCGGGACAGGGGTGTACGAGCAGTACTTC. As protein: CASSYPGTGVYEQYF.

This clonotype was recorded a few times. The chain has TRBV7-2 and TRBJ2-3; TRBD2 matches at 8 bases. V shed 1 base, J shed 1 base, and the junction held 4 bases outside the gene matches. The germline CDR1 and CDR2 sequences are SGHTA and FQGNSA. CDR3 length: 16 residues. CDR3 nucleotides: TGTGCCAGCAGCTTAGGACTAGCGACCCGCACAGATACGCAGTATTTT. Its translation is CASSLGLATRTDTQYF.

The genes are TRBV9 and TRBJ2-7, with D possibly TRBD2 on 6 matching bases. Trimming pared 0 bases from V and 3 bases from J, leaving 13 bases between. Per germline, CDR1 SGDLS and CDR2 YYNGEE. This CDR3 is 15 amino acids long. The CDR3 region has the DNA TGTGCCAGCAGCGTAGGTCTATCTAGCGACTACGAGCAGTACTTC. It translates to CASSVGLSSDYEQYF.

This clonotype occurred many times. This chain links TRBV6-2 or TRBV6-3 with TRBJ2-1; the match to TRBD1 covers 7 bases. Germline V gives CDR1 MNHEY, CDR2 SVGEGT. The trim removed 4 bases at V and 8 bases at J, leaving 2 bases unmatched. There are 12 residues in the CDR3. The CDR3 DNA follows: TGTGCCAGCAGTTTCACAGGGGATGAGCAGTTCTTC. Translation gives CASSFTGDEQFF.

The table lists this clonotype with a few counts. The chain employs TRBV20-1 and TRBJ2-7; the D is unclear. The germline gives CDR1 DFQATT, CDR2 SNEGSKA (reference sequence). This CDR3 is 12 amino acids long. V was clipped by 2 bases and J by 2 bases, with 7 bases between them. DNA of the CDR3: TGCAGTGCTAGAAGCGTAGCCTACGAGCAGTACTTC. Translating gives CSARSVAYEQYF.

This sequence joins TRBV19 and TRBJ1-6, with TRBD1 matching over 11 bases. The germline V gene encodes CDR1 LNHDA and CDR2 SQIVND (reference sequence). This CDR3 region has 16 residues. The junction had 5 bases not matched to a gene; V was cut back by 4 bases and J by 6 bases. The CDR3 nucleotides are TGTGCCAGTAGTACGGCCGGGACAGGGGGTAATTCACCCCTCCACTTT. It specifies CASSTAGTGGNSPLHF.

This clonotype occurred many times. The V and J genes are TRBV7-2 and TRBJ2-3, with D hard to call. CDR3 length equals 15 residues. Germline CDR1 is SGHTA and CDR2 is FQGNSA. V lost 1 base and J 1 base, leaving 9 bases between the germline ends. CDR3 DNA sequence: TGTGCCAGCAGCTTAGACAAAGGAGGCACAGATACGCAGTATTTT. It specifies CASSLDKGGTDTQYF. The complete variable domain, with remaining parts taken from reference TRBV7-2 and TRBJ2-3, reads GAGVSQSPSNKVTEKGKDVELRCDPISGHTALYWYRQSLGQGLEFLIYFQGNSAPDKSGLPSDRFSAERTGGSVSTLTIQRTQQEDSAVYLCASSLDKGGTDTQYFGPGTRLTVL.

The V call is TRBV6-6, the J call TRBJ2-1; 8 bases align to TRBD2. Trimming took 5 bases from V and 2 from J; bases not matched to a gene: 8. Germline values: CDR1 MNHNY, CDR2 SVGAGI (reference sequence). The CDR3 totals 16 residues. The CDR3 region has the DNA TGTGCCAGCAGTATGGGTAGCGGGGCAACCTACAATGAGCAGTTCTTC. Translation: CASSMGSGATYNEQFF.